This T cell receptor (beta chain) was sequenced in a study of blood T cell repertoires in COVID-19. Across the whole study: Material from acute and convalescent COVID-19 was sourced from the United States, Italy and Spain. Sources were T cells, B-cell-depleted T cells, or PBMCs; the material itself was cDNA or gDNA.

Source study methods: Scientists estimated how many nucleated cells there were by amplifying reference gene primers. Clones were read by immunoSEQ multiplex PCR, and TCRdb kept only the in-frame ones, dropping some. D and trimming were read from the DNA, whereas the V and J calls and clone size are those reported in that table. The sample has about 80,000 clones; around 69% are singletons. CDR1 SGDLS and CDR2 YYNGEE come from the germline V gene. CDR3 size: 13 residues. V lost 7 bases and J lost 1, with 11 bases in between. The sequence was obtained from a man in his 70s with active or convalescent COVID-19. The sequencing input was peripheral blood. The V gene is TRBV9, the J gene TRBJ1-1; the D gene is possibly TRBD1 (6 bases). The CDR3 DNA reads TGTGCCAGCTGGCGGGGGCAGAACACTGAAGCTTTCTTT. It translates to CASWRGQNTEAFF.